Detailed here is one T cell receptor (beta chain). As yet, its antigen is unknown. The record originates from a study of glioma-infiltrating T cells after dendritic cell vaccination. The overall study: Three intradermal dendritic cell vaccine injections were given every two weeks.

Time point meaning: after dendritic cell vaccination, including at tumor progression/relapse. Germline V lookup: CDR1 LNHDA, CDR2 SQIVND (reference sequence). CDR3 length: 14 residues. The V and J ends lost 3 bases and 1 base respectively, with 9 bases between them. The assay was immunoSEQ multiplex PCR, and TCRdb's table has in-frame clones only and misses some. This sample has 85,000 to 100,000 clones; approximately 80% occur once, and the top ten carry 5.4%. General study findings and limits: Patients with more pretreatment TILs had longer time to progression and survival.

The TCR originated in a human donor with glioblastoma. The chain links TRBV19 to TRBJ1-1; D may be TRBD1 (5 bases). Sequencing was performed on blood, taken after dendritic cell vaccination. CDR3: CASSIRTQNTEAFF. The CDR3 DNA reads TGTGCCAGTAGTATCCGGACACAGAACACTGAAGCTTTCTTT.